This T cell receptor beta chain was identified during a study of blood T cell repertoires in COVID-19. Study overall: Both acute and convalescent COVID-19 samples were obtained from the United States, Italy and Spain.

The ends lost 2 bases at V and 2 bases at J; junction bases unmatched: 2. The CDR3 loop spans 15 amino acids. Germline CDR1 and CDR2: KGHDR and SFDVKD. Per the original methods: Estimation of nucleated cell counts was performed using reference gene primer amplification. The method was immunoSEQ multiplex PCR; TCRdb's version includes in-frame clones alone and lacks a portion of them. V, J and clone size are those of that table, while D and trimming were read from the DNA. Of some 210,000 clones listed, roughly four fifths are singletons. This chain links TRBV24-1 with TRBJ2-1, with TRBD1 matching 7 bases. The TCR was taken from a woman between 40 and 55 years old with acute or convalescent COVID-19. The source material was peripheral blood. The CDR3 spells CATSDSDRAYNEQFF. CDR3 DNA: TGTGCCACCAGTGATTCCGACAGGGCCTACAATGAGCAGTTCTTC.